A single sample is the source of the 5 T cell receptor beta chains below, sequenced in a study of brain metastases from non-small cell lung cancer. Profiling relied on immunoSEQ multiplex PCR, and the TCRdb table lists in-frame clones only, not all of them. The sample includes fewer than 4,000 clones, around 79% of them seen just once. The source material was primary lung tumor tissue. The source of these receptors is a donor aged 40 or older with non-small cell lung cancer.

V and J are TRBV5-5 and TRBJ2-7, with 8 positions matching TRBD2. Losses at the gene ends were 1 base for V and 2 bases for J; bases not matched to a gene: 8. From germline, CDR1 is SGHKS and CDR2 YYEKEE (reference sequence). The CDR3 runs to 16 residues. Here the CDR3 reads CASSLRAGASPYEQYF. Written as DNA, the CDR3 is TGTGCCAGCAGCTTGCGAGCGGGGGCCTCCCCCTACGAGCAGTACTTC.

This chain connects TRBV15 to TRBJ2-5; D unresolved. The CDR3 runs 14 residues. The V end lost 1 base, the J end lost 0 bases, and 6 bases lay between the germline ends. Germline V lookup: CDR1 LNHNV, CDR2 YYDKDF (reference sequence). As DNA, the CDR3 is TGTGCCACCAGCAGAGTAGGGCACCAAGAGACCCAGTACTTC. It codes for CATSRVGHQETQYF.

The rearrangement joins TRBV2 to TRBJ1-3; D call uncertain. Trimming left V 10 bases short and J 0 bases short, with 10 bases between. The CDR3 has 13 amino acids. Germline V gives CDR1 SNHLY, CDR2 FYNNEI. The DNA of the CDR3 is TGTGCCACCTCGAGCACCTCTGGAAACACCATATATTTT. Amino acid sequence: CATSSTSGNTIYF. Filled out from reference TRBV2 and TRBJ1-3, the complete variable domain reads EPEVTQTPSHQVTQMGQEVILRCVPISNHLYFYWYRQILGQKVEFLVSFYNNEISEKSEIFDDQFSVERPDGSNFTLKIRSTKLEDSAMYFCATSSTSGNTIYFGEGSWLTVV.

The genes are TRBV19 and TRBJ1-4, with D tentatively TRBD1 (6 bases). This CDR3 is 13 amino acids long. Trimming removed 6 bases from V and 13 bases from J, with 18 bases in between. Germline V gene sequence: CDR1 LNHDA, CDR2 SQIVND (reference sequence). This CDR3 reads CASSSRRADRLFF. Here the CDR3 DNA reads TGTGCCAGTAGCTCCCGGCGGGCGGACAGACTGTTTTTT.

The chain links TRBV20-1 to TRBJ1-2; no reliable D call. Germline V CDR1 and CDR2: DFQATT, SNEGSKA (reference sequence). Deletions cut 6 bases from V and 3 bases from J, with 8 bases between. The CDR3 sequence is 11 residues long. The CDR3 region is CSADGYYGYTF. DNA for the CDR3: TGCAGTGCCGACGGATACTATGGCTACACCTTC.